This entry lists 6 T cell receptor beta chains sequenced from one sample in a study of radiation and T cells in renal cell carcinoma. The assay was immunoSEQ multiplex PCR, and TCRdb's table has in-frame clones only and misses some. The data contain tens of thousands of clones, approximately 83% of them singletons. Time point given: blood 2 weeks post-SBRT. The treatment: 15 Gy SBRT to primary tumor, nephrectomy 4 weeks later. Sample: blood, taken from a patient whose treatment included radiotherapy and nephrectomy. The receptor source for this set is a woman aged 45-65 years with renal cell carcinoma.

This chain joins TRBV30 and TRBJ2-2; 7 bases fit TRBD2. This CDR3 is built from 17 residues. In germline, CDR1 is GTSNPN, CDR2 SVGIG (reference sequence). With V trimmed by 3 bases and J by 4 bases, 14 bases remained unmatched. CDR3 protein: CAWSHLGGSSITGELFF. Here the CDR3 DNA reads TGTGCCTGGAGCCATCTCGGGGGGTCGTCGATCACCGGGGAGCTGTTTTTT.

Here the CDR3 reads CASSSDLGFGTEAFF. The CDR3 bases are TGTGCCAGCAGCTCAGATCTAGGGTTTGGCACTGAAGCTTTCTTT. The chain uses TRBV11-2 and TRBJ1-1, with D unresolved. V was trimmed by 4 bases and J by 4 bases, leaving 16 bases between them. The CDR3 contains 15 residues. Germline values: CDR1 SGHAT, CDR2 FQNNGV.

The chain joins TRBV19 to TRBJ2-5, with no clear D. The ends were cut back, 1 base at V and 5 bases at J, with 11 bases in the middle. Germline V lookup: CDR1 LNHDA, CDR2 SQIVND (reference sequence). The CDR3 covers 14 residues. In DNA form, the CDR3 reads TGTGCCAGTAGTATAGGAACCAGTTGGGAGACCCAGTACTTC. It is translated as CASSIGTSWETQYF.

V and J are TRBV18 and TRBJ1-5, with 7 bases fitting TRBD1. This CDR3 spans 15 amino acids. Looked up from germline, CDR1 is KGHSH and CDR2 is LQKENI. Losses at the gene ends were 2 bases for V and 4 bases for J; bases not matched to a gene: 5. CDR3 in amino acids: CASSPGQAFNQPQHF. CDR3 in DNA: TGTGCCAGCTCACCAGGACAGGCGTTTAATCAGCCCCAGCATTTT.

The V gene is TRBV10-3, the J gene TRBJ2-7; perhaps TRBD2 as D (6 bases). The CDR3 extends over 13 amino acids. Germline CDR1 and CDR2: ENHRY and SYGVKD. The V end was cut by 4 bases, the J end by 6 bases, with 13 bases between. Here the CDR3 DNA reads TGTGCCATCAGTGCGTTGGGGGACTCCGAGCAGTACTTC. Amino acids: CAISALGDSEQYF.

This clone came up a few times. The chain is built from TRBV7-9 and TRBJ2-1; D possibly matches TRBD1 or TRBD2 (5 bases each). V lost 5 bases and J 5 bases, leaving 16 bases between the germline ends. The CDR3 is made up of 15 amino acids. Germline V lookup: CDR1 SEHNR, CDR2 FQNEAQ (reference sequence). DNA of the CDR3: TGTGCCAGCAGCATCAATCGTGGGACCGACAATGAGCAGTTCTTC. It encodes CASSINRGTDNEQFF.